Each of the 12 T cell receptor beta chains below was sequenced from the same sample in a study of cytomegalovirus exposure and HLA in healthy donors (dated by TCRdb to 2017 to 2019). Libraries came from the immunoSEQ multiplex PCR assay. For the multiplex PCR, a mixture combining 60 forward primers for TCR Vbeta segments and 13 reverse primers for TCR Jbeta segments was used. TCRdb's version of the immuneACCESS table is confined to in-frame rearrangements and falls short of the full clone set. An unresolved V gene accounts for under half of the shortfall where checked; the remainder is of unknown origin. Within this sample are about 120,000 clones, with more than 60% of them counted one time only. The ten largest clonotypes hold over 8% of the sample. The sample comprised PBMCs. These TCRs come from a man aged 35 to 55 in good health and CMV-seropositive.

This chain joins TRBV6-6 and TRBJ2-7; TRBD2 matches 9 bases. The length of the CDR3 is 15 residues. Losses at the gene ends were 2 bases for V and 6 bases for J; bases not matched to a gene: 8. Looked up from germline, CDR1 is MNHNY and CDR2 is SVGAGI (reference sequence). CDR3 coding DNA: TGTGCCAGCAGTTACCCCGGGACTAGCCCTACCGAGCAGTACTTC. It encodes CASSYPGTSPTEQYF.

V usage is TRBV7-2 and J usage is TRBJ1-1; no definite D call. The germline V gene encodes CDR1 SGHTA and CDR2 FQGNSA. The CDR3 sequence is 13 residues long. The V end lost 3 bases, the J end lost 4 bases, and 9 bases lay between the germline ends. For the CDR3, the DNA is TGTGCCAGCAGCTTGGAGCATGGCACTGAAGCTTTCTTT. This translates into CASSLEHGTEAFF.

V usage is TRBV19 and J usage is TRBJ1-1; 9 bases are a match to TRBD1. The CDR3 has 14 amino acids. Unmatched junction bases numbered 5, after V lost 5 bases and J lost 4 bases. From germline, CDR1 is LNHDA and CDR2 SQIVND (reference sequence). CDR3: CASSRQGDPTEAFF. The CDR3 DNA reads as TGTGCCAGTAGTCGACAGGGGGATCCCACTGAAGCTTTCTTT.

Only a few counts were recorded for this clone. In DNA, the CDR3 is TGTGCCAGCAGGGGGACTATGAACACTGAAGCTTTCTTT. Translation gives CASRGTMNTEAFF. The chain recombines TRBV6-5 with TRBJ1-1; D is perhaps TRBD1 (5 bases). With 6 bases removed from V and 0 bases from J, the gap between germline ends came to 8 bases. Germline CDR1 and CDR2: MNHEY and SVGAGI. This CDR3 region has 13 residues.

This clone was counted a single time. The rearrangement uses TRBV10-3 and TRBJ2-1; 8 nucleotides align to TRBD2. V gave up 2 bases and J gave up 5 bases; unmatched junction bases: 5. Per germline, CDR1 ENHRY and CDR2 SYGVKD. The CDR3 loop spans 15 amino acids. CDR3: CAISEAGGGHNEQFF. The CDR3 DNA reads as TGTGCCATCAGTGAGGCCGGGGGGGGACACAATGAGCAGTTCTTC.

The chain has TRBV28 and TRBJ2-2, with D possibly TRBD2 on 6 matching bases. Trimming stripped 6 bases from V and 0 bases from J, with 14 bases between. This CDR3 has 16 residues. Germline CDR1 reads MDHEN; CDR2 reads SYDVKM. CDR3 loop: CASREVWEANTGELFF. The CDR3 bases are TGTGCCAGCAGAGAAGTGTGGGAGGCGAACACCGGGGAGCTGTTTTTT.

The chain recombines TRBV28 with TRBJ1-1; 11 bases match TRBD1. Germline trimming cut 6 bases from V and 1 base from J; bases unmatched to any gene: 4. The germline gives CDR1 MDHEN, CDR2 SYDVKM. The CDR3 totals 15 residues. CDR3 nucleotides: TGTGCCAGCAGGAGGGACAGGGGGGGGAACACTGAAGCTTTCTTT. This gives the protein CASRRDRGGNTEAFF. Looking up the rest from reference TRBV28 and TRBJ1-1 gives the full variable domain: DVKVTQSSRYLVKRTGEKVFLECVQDMDHENMFWYRQDPGLGLRLIYFSYDVKMKEKGDIPEGYSVSREKKERFSLILESASTNQTSMYLCASRRDRGGNTEAFFGQGTRLTVV.

The chain couples TRBV28 to TRBJ2-3; TRBD2 is a possible D gene (5 bases). Deletions cut 5 bases from V and 0 bases from J, with 12 bases between. The CDR3 is 15 amino acids. CDR1 and CDR2 (germline): MDHEN, SYDVKM. The CDR3 DNA is TGTGCCAGCAGTCCTCACTCGGGGAGCACAGATACGCAGTATTTT. Its protein product is CASSPHSGSTDTQYF.

The chain recombines TRBV4-2 with TRBJ2-3; 12 bases agree with TRBD1. V gave up 0 bases and J gave up 10 bases; unmatched junction bases: 8. Germline CDR1 is LGHNA and CDR2 is YNFKEQ. The length of the CDR3 is 16 residues. CDR3 sequence (DNA): TGTGCCAGCAGCCAAGATCCCGGGACAGGGGGCTCTGCGCAGTATTTT. Translation gives CASSQDPGTGGSAQYF.

This chain links TRBV4-2 with TRBJ2-2; 7 bases agree with TRBD1. This CDR3 is 15 amino acids long. V trimming: 1 base; J trimming: 3 bases; junction bases outside the gene matches: 2. The germline CDR1 and CDR2 sequences are LGHNA and YNFKEQ. In DNA, the CDR3 is TGTGCCAGCAGCCAAGGCACAGGGGACACCGGGGAGCTGTTTTTT. This codes for CASSQGTGDTGELFF.

This clone has a handful of counts. The V and J genes are TRBV9 and TRBJ2-7, with TRBD1 matching over 9 bases. The CDR3 is 15 amino acids. Unmatched junction bases numbered 7, after V lost 0 bases and J lost 6 bases. Germline V lookup: CDR1 SGDLS, CDR2 YYNGEE. This chain's CDR3 is CASSVESTGGSEQYF. In DNA form, the CDR3 reads TGTGCCAGCAGCGTAGAGTCGACAGGGGGATCCGAGCAGTACTTC.

The V call is TRBV9, the J call TRBJ2-2; 7 nucleotides align to TRBD1. Germline-derived CDR1 and CDR2 are SGDLS and YYNGEE. This CDR3 has 18 residues. Trimming removed 3 bases from V and 4 bases from J; junction bases left unmatched: 15. CDR3 bases: TGTGCCAGCAGCGCTGGAGACAGGGCGATCCGGGGCACCGGGGAGCTGTTTTTT. It translates to CASSAGDRAIRGTGELFF.